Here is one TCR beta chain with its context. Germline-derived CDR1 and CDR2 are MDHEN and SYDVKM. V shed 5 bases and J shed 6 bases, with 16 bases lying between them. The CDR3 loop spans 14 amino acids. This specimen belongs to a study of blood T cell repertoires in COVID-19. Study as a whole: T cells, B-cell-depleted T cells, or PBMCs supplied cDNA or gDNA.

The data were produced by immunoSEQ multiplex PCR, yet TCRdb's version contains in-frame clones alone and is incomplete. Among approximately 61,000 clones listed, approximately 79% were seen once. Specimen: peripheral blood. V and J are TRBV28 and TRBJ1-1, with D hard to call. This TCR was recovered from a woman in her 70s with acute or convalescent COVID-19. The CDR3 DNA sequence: TGTGCCAGCAGTACCAAAACCACAAACGCTGAAGCTTTCTTT. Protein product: CASSTKTTNAEAFF.